These T cell receptor beta chains were read from a single sample in a study of blood T cell repertoires in COVID-19. Using immunoSEQ multiplex PCR, the repertoire was profiled, and TCRdb retains in-frame clones only, with some absent. Altogether roughly 50,000 clones are present, around 89% being singletons, with the ten largest covering over 15%. Sequencing input: peripheral blood. These receptors all come from a human donor in a cohort sampled during active COVID-19. The conserved cysteine and the conserved F or W are not part of the CDR3 here. Fields, in order: V gene, D gene, CDR3 protein. D genes are given only for firm matches.

TRBV5-1,TRBD2,ASSLGTSGGLSTDTQY
TRBV7-9,.,ASSSGDLQLPGNTIY
TRBV3-1/TRBV3-2,.,ASSRGGYEQY
TRBV7-8,TRBD1,ASSKQGLNYGYT
TRBV11-2,.,ASSPTAYEQY
TRBV7-9,.,ASTLGRGAFPYEQY
TRBV19,.,ASSSAETEAF
TRBV3-1/TRBV3-2,TRBD1,ASSQGGQGWANVLT
TRBV28,.,ASSLRYMNTEAF
TRBV5-1,.,ASSLAPGTYEQY
TRBV2,.,ASSERTANTEAF
TRBV7-2,TRBD1,ASSPNGEGARGGYT
TRBV5-6,.,ASSFLGKNTGELF
TRBV12-3/TRBV12-4,.,ASTQRSLGSQY
TRBV7-9,TRBD1,ASRARQGSSVSGANVLT
TRBV19,.,ASSIGTLRGEKLF
TRBV7-9,.,ASSLDFGVLAKNIQY
TRBV18,TRBD1,ASSPLRQGDYGYT
TRBV5-4,.,ASSLASVEGYGYT
TRBV28,.,ASSLGTKETQY
TRBV19,.,ASSTMAEQY
TRBV7-9,.,AIPPGISYNEQF
TRBV5-4,TRBD1,ASSPPGTGMRGGGYT
TRBV4-3,.,ASSQDRNRGGNEKLF
TRBV12-5,TRBD1,ASGFLEGWDRGTGELF
TRBV5-8,TRBD2,ASSTGQQTSGGSYNEQF
TRBV11-3,TRBD1,ASSLDGARGPGDTQY
TRBV9,TRBD2,ASSPSRGGRNEQF
TRBV5-4,TRBD1,ASSYAGTGAGNTIY
TRBV7-9,TRBD1,ASSFQGANEQF
TRBV29-1,.,SVALPGSRFFNSPLH
TRBV7-2,.,ASSFRLGDEQY
TRBV11-2,TRBD2,ASSFLGLAGNNEQF
TRBV10-2,TRBD1,ASSLDRGTNSPLH
TRBV27,.,ASSLQGVVGADTQY
TRBV6-6,TRBD1,ASSLTGFGNTIY
TRBV7-2,.,ASSLAGALRQPQH
TRBV5-4,.,ASSQDWGNEKLF
TRBV7-9,.,ASSSPGGQNIQY
TRBV5-1,TRBD2,ASSVASGGAGETQY
TRBV10-3,TRBD2,AISESTSGQRYNEQF
TRBV12-3/TRBV12-4,.,ASSLVGRYGYT
TRBV29-1,TRBD2,SVGGGAGNEQF
TRBV28,.,ASSSYQPQH
TRBV25-1,TRBD1,ASSPGNRGQNEQY
TRBV5-4,TRBD2,ASSPGGDPRPY